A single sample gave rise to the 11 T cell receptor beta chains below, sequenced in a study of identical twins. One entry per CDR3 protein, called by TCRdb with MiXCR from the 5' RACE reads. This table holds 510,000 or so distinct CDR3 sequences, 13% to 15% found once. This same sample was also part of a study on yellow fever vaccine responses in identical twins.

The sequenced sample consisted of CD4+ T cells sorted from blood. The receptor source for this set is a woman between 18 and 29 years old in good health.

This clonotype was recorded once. DNA for the CDR3: TGCAGTGCTAGAGCCCCCGGGACAGGCGTTGACGAGCAGTACTTC. It specifies CSARAPGTGVDEQYF. This chain uses TRBV20-1 with TRBJ2-7; 8 nucleotides agree with TRBD1. Unmatched junction bases numbered 10, after V lost 1 base and J lost 5 bases. The germline V gene has CDR1 DFQATT and CDR2 SNEGSKA (reference sequence). The CDR3 totals 15 residues.

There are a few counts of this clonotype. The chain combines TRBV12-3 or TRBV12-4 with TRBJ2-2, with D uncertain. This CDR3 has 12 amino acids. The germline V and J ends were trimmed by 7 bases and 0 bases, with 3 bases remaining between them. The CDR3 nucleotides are TGTGCCAGCATGGCGAACACCGGGGAGCTGTTTTTT. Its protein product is CASMANTGELFF.

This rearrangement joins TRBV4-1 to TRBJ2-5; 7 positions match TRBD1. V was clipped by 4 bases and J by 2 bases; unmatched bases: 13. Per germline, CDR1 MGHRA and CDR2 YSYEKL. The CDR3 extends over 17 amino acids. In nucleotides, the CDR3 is TGCGCCAGCAGCCGCAAATCCGGGACAGCGGCACAAGAGACCCAGTACTTC. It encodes CASSRKSGTAAQETQYF.

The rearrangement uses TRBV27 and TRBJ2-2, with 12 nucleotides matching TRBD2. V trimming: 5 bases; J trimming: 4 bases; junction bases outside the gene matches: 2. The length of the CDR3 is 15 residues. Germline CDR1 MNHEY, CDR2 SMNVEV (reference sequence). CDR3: CASSPSGGATGELFF. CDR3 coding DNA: TGTGCCAGCAGTCCTAGCGGGGGGGCCACCGGGGAGCTGTTTTTT.

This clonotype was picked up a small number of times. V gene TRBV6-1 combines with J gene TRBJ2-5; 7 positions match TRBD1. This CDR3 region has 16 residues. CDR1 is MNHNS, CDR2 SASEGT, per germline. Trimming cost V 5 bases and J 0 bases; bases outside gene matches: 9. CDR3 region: CASSTHQQGNQETQYF. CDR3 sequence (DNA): TGTGCCAGCAGTACGCATCAACAGGGGAACCAAGAGACCCAGTACTTC.

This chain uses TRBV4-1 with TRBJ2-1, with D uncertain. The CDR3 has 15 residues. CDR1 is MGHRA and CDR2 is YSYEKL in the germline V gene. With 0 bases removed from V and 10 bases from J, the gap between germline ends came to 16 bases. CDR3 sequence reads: CASSQDRPFSREQFF. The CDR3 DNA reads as TGCGCCAGCAGCCAAGATCGGCCATTCTCCCGGGAGCAGTTCTTC.

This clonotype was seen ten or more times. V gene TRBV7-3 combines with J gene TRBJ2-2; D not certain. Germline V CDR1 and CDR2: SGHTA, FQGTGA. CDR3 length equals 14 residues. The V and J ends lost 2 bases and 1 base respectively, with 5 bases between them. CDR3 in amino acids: CASSLGMNTGELFF. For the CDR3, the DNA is TGTGCCAGCAGCTTAGGAATGAACACCGGGGAGCTGTTTTTT.

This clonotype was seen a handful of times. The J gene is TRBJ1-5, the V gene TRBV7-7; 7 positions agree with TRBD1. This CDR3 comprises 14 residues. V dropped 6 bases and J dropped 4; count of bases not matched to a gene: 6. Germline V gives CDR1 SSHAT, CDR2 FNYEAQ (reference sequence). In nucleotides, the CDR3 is TGTGCCAGCAGGACAGAGGGGGCGAATCAGCCCCAGCATTTT. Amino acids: CASRTEGANQPQHF. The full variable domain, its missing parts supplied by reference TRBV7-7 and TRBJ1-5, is GAGVSQSPRYKVTKRGQDVTLRCDPISSHATLYWYQQALGQGPEFLTYFNYEAQPDKSGLPSDRFSAERPEGSISTLTIQRTEQRDSAMYRCASRTEGANQPQHFGDGTRLSIL.

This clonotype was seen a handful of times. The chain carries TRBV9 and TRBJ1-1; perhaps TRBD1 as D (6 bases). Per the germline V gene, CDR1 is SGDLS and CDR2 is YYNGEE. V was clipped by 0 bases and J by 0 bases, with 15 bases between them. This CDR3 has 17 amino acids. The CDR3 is CASSVAPTGIMNTEAFF. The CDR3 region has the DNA TGTGCCAGCAGCGTAGCTCCGACAGGTATCATGAACACTGAAGCTTTCTTT.

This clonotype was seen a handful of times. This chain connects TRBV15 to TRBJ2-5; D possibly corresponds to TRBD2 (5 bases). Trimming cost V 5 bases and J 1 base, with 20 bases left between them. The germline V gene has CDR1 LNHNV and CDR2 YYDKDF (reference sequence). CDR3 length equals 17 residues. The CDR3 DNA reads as TGTGCCACCAGCCAATGGGCCGAGGGTAGGGTCCAAGAGACCCAGTACTTC. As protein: CATSQWAEGRVQETQYF.

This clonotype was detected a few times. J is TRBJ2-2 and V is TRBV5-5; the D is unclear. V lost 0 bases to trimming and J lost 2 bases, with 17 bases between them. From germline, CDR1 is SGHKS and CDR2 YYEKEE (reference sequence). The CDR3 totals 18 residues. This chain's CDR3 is CASSLVPPLSQNTGELFF. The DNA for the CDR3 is TGTGCCAGCAGCTTGGTGCCGCCACTCTCTCAAAACACCGGGGAGCTGTTTTTT.